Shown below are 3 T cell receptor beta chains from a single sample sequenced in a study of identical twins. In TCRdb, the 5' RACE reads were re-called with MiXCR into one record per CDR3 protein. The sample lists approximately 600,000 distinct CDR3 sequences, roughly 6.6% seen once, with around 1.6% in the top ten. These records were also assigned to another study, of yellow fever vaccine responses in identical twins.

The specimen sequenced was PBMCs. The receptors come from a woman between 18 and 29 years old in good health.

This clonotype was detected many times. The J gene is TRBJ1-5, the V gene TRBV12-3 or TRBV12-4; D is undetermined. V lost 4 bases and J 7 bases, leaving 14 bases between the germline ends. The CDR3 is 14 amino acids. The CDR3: CASSSRGGHQPQHF. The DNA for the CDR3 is TGTGCCAGCAGTTCCCGGGGAGGGCACCAGCCCCAGCATTTT.

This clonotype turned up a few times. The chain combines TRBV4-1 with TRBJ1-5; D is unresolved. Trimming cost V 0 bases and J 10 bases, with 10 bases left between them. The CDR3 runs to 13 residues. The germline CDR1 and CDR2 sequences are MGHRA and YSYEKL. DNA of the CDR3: TGCGCCAGCAGCCAAGATCCGTCGGGACCCCAGCATTTT. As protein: CASSQDPSGPQHF.

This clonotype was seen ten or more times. The CDR3, as DNA: TGTGCCAGCAGCTCACAGGGAGACGCTGGCTACACCTTC. Protein sequence: CASSSQGDAGYTF. The J gene is TRBJ1-2, the V gene TRBV7-9; D possibly corresponds to TRBD1 (6 bases). The germline V and J ends were trimmed by 4 bases and 7 bases, with 13 bases remaining between them. This CDR3 region has 13 residues. Germline CDR1 SEHNR, CDR2 FQNEAQ (reference sequence).